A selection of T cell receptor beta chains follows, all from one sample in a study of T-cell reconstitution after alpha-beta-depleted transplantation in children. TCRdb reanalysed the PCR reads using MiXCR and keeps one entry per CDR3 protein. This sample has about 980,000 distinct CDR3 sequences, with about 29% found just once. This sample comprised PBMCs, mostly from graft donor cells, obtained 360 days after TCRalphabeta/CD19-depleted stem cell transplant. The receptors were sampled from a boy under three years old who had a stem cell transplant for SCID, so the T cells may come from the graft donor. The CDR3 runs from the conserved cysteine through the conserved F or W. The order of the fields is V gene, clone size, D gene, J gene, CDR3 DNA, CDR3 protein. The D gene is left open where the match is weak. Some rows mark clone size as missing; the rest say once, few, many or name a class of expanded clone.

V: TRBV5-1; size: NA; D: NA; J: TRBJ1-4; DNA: TGCGCCAGCAGCTCGGACGGGATCGGGGAAAAACTGTTTTTT; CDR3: CASSSDGIGEKLFF
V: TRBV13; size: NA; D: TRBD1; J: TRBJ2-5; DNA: TGTGCCAGCAGCTTAACGGGGACAGGGGCGAGGGAAGAGACCCAGTACTTC; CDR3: CASSLTGTGAREETQYF
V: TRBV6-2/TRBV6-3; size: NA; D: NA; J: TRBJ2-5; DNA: TGTGCCAGCAGTTATTATCTACAGCTAACGGGGGAGACCCAGTACTTC; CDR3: CASSYYLQLTGETQYF
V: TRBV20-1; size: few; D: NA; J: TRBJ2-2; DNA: TGCAGTGCTAGAGATCAATTAGCGCACACCGGGGAGCTGTTTTTT; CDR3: CSARDQLAHTGELFF
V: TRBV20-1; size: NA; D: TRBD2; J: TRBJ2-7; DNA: TGCAGTGCCTTAGCGGGGGAGGCCTACGAGCAGTACTTC; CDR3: CSALAGEAYEQYF
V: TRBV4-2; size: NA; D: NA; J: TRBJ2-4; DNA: TGTGCCAGCAGCCAAGATCTGGGGGAAAACATTCAGTACTTC; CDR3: CASSQDLGENIQYF
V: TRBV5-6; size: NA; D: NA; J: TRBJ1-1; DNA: TGTGCCAGCAGCTTAGGGGATTCTGAAGCTTTCTTT; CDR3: CASSLGDSEAFF
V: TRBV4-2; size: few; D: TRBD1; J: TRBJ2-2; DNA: TGTGCCAGCAGCCACCCACAGGGGGCGGGCACCGGGGAGCTGTTTTTT; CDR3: CASSHPQGAGTGELFF
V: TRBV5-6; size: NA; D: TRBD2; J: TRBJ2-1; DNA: TGTGCCAGCAGCTTGGGGCCGTCTAGCGGCTACAATGAGCAGTTCTTC; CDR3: CASSLGPSSGYNEQFF
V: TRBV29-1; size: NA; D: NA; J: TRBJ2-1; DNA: TGCACCTCCCTTCGGGACGGAGAGCAGTTCTTC; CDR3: CTSLRDGEQFF
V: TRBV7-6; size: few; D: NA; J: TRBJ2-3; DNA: TGTGCCAGCAGCTTACGACCGGGTTGGCGCACAGATACGCAGTATTTT; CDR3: CASSLRPGWRTDTQYF
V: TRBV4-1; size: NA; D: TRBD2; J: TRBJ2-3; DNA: TGCGCCAGCAGCCAATTCGGACTAGCGGGGGGGAAAGATACGCAGTATTTT; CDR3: CASSQFGLAGGKDTQYF
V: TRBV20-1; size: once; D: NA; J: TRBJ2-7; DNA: TGCAGTGCTAGAGATAGACAGCCGACTATAATCTACGAGCAGTACTTC; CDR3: CSARDRQPTIIYEQYF
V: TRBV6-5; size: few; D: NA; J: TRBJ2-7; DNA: TGTGCCAGCAGTTTCCCCGGGACATTTATTAACGACGAAGAGCAGTACTTC; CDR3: CASSFPGTFINDEEQYF
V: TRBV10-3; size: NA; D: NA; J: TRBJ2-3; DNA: TGTGCCATCAGTGAGTCGAGAGGACATAAGTATTTT; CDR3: CAISESRGHKYF
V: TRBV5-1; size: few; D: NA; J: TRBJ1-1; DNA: TGCGCCAGCAGCTCCCAGGGATTCACTGAAGCTTTCTTT; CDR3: CASSSQGFTEAFF
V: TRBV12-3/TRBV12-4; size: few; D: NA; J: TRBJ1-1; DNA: TGTGCCAGCAGTCACCTGGGACGGTCGAACACTGAAGCTTTCTTT; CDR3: CASSHLGRSNTEAFF
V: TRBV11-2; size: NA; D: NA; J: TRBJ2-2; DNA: TGTGCCAGCAGCTCCCCCTGGAACACCGGGGAGCTGTTTTTT; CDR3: CASSSPWNTGELFF
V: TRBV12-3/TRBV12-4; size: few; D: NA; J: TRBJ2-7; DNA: TGTGCCAGCAGCCCTGACAGGCTCGACGACTACGAGCAGTACTTC; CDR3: CASSPDRLDDYEQYF
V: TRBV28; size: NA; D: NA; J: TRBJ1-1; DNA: TGTGCCAGCAGTTTCGGAGGGCGGGAGGGCACTGAAGCTTTCTTT; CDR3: CASSFGGREGTEAFF
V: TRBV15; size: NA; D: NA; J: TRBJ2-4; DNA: TGTGCCACCAGCAGAGATAGAGGGTGGAGGAACATTCAGTACTTC; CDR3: CATSRDRGWRNIQYF
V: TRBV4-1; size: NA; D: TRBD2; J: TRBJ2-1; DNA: TGCGCCAGCAGCCAAGATGGGTTCCGGGGATCAGCGGGGGGCATCTACAATGAGCAGTTCTTC; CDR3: CASSQDGFRGSAGGIYNEQFF
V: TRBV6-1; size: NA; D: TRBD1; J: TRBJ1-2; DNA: TGTGCCAGCAGTCCTTCAGGGGGCCTGAGCTATGGCTACACCTTC; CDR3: CASSPSGGLSYGYTF
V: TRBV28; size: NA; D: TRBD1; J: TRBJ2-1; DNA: TGTGCCAGCAGGGGGACAGGGTCATCAAATTTGAATGAGCAGTTCTTC; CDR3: CASRGTGSSNLNEQFF
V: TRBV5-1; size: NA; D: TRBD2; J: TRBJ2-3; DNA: TGCGCCAGCAGCCGGACTAGCAGTCTTCGCACAGATACGCAGTATTTT; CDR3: CASSRTSSLRTDTQYF
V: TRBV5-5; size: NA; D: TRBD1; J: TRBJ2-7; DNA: TGTGCCAGCAGCTTAACCGGGACAGGGAACGAGCAGTACTTC; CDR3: CASSLTGTGNEQYF
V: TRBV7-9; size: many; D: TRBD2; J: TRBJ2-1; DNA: TGTGCCAGCAGCGATCTTAGCGGGGGTGGTGAGCAGTTCTTC; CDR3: CASSDLSGGGEQFF
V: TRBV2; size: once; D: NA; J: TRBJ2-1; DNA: TGTGCCAGCAATTTAGTAGGGCAATACAATGAGCAGTTCTTC; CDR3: CASNLVGQYNEQFF
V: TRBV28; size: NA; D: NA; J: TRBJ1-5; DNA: TGTGCCAGCAGCTTTCTCCCGGGACTGCACAATCAGCCCCAGCATTTT; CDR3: CASSFLPGLHNQPQHF
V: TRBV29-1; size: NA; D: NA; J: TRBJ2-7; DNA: TGCAGCGTTGAAAGGGCGGACCCCTACTACGAGCAGTACTTC; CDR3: CSVERADPYYEQYF
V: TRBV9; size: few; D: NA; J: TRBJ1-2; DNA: TGTGCCAGCAGCGCCGGGGGGCTGGGAGGCTACACCTTC; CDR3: CASSAGGLGGYTF
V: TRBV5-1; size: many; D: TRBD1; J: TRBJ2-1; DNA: TGCGCCAGCAGCTCGCTAATTGGGACAGGGTACAATGAGCAGTTCTTC; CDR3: CASSSLIGTGYNEQFF
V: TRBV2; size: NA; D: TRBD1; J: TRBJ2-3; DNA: TGTGCCAGCAGTTCAGACAGGGGGCGCGGACGGACAGATACGCAGTATTTT; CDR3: CASSSDRGRGRTDTQYF
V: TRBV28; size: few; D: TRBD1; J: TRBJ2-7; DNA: TGTGCCAGCAGCCATACGACAGGGTCCTACGAGCAGTACTTC; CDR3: CASSHTTGSYEQYF
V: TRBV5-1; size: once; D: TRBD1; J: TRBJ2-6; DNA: TGCGCCAGCAGCCGTCAGGGTCCGGGACAGGGTGCTGCTGGGGCCAACGTCCTGACTTTC; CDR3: CASSRQGPGQGAAGANVLTF
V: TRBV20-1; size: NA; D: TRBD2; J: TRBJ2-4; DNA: TGCAGTGCTAGAAGGTTTACTAGCGGGGGAGCCAAAAACATTCAGTACTTC; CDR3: CSARRFTSGGAKNIQYF
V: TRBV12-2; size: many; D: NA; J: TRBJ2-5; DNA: TGTGCAAGTCGCTTAGAACGGGACAGGTCCCAAGAGACCCAGTACTTC; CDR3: CASRLERDRSQETQYF
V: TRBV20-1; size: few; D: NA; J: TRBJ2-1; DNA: TGCAGTGCTAGGACGGGGATCAGCTCCTACAATGAGCAGTTCTTC; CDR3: CSARTGISSYNEQFF
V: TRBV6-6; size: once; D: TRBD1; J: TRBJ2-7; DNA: TGTGCCAGCAGACTCGACAGGGGGTCCGAGCAGTACTTC; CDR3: CASRLDRGSEQYF
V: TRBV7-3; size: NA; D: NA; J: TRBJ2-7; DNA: TGTGCCAGCAGCTCGGGGCCGGTGGGGGAGCAGTACTTC; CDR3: CASSSGPVGEQYF
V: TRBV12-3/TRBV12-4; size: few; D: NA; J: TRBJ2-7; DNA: TGTGCCAGCAGTCCCCGGGACTTCTTCGTAACAAATGGTGAGCAGTACTTC; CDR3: CASSPRDFFVTNGEQYF
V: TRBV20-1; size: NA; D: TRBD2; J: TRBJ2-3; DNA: TGCAGTGCTACGGGGGGGCGAGGGCAGTATTTT; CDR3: CSATGGRGQYF
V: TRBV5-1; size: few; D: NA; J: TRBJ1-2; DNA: TGCGCCAGCAGCTTGGGGGCACCACTAATCGTCGGCTACACCTTC; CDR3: CASSLGAPLIVGYTF
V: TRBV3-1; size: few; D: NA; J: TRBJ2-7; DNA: TGTGCCAGCACCCCCCTGGGCTCCTACGAGCAGTACTTC; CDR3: CASTPLGSYEQYF
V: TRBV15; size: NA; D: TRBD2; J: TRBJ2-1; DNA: TGTGCCACCAGCCGCGGACTAGCGGGGGGCAATGAGCAGTTCTTC; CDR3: CATSRGLAGGNEQFF
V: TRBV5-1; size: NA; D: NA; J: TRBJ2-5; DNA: TGCGCCAGCAGCTTTGCTCAGGGGAACGGGGAGACCCAGTACTTC; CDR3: CASSFAQGNGETQYF
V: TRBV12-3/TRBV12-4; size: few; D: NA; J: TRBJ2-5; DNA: TGTGCCAGCAACCCGACAGGATCTGGGACCCAGTACTTC; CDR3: CASNPTGSGTQYF
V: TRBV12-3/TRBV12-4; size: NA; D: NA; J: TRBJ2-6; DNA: TGTGCCAGCAGTTTTGGTCGGATTGGGGCCAACGTCCTGACTTTC; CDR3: CASSFGRIGANVLTF
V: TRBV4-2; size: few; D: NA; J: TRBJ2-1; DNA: TGTGCCAGCAGCCAAGAAGAGGCAACCCCAGAGCAGTTCTTC; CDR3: CASSQEEATPEQFF
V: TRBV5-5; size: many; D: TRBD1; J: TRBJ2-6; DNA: TGTGCCAGCAGCGAGACAGGGGTCGTAGCCTCTGGGGCCAACGTCCTGACTTTC; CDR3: CASSETGVVASGANVLTF
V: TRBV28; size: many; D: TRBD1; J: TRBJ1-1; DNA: TGTGCCAGCAGTTTCCCCAGGGGGCACACTGAAGCTTTCTTT; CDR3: CASSFPRGHTEAFF
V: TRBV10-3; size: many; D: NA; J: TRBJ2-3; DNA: TGTGCCATCCAGGGCGGGGGCACAGATACGCAGTATTTT; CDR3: CAIQGGGTDTQYF
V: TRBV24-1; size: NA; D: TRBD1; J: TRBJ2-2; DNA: TGTGCCACCAGTGACCAGGGGGCCGCCGGGGAGCTGTTTTTT; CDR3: CATSDQGAAGELFF